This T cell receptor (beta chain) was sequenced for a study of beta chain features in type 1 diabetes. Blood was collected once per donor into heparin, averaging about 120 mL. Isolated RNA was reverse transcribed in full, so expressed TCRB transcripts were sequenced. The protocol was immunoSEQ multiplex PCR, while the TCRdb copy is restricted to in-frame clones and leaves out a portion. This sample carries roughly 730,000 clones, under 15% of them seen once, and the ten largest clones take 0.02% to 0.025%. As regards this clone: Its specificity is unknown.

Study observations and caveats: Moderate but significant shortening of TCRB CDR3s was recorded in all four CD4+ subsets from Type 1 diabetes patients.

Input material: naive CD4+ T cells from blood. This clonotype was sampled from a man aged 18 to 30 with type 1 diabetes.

Written as DNA, the CDR3 is TGTGCCAGCTTTTCAGACACTGAAGCTTTCTTT. Its translation is CASFSDTEAFF. The chain is built from TRBV7-8 and TRBJ1-1; the D is unclear. The germline V gene encodes CDR1 SGHVS and CDR2 FQNEAQ. The CDR3 is 11 amino acids. Trimming pared 8 bases from V and 3 bases from J, leaving 7 bases between.